This T cell receptor beta chain comes out of a study of cytomegalovirus exposure and HLA in healthy donors. Points from the study as a whole: As was reported, the classifier diagnosed cytomegalovirus status with high specificity and sensitivity. Researchers reported that a few CMV-associated chains were confirmed in vitro as CMV antigen-specific.

Donors came from a validation cohort of about 120 subjects, distinct from the first 666-subject cohort. Profiling relied on immunoSEQ multiplex PCR, and the TCRdb table lists in-frame clones only, not all of them. The sample has approximately 280,000 clones, roughly 90% seen once; the top ten hold approximately 0.95%. The CDR3 covers 15 residues. The V and J ends lost 8 bases and 4 bases respectively, with 20 bases between them. The germline V gene encodes CDR1 MDHEN and CDR2 SYDVKM. In regard to this clone: Its antigen is still unknown.

The clonotype originates from a woman between 18 and 29 years old in good health and CMV-seronegative. Sequencing input: PBMCs. The V call is TRBV28, the J call TRBJ1-1; tentatively, D is TRBD1 (5 bases). CDR3 nucleotide sequence: TGTGCCAGCGAACCACCGGGGGGGAGCGGCACTGAAGCTTTCTTT. Encoded protein: CASEPPGGSGTEAFF.